Listed here are 21 T cell receptor beta chains from one sample, sequenced in a study of blood T cells in healthy people across ages. The use of a sample-barcoded 5' primer and a J-beta primer mix characterized a second PCR of roughly 6 to 11 cycles. TCRdb analysed the 5' RACE reads with MiXCR anew, one entry per CDR3 protein. The sample consists of about 1 million distinct CDR3 sequences, over 35% of them appearing once. What was sequenced was blood. The receptors shown here come from a woman aged 55-75 years in good health.

This clonotype was counted ten times or more. The V call is TRBV20-1, the J call TRBJ2-7; D is tentatively TRBD1 or TRBD2 (5 bases each). In germline, CDR1 is DFQATT, CDR2 SNEGSKA (reference sequence). Trimming removed 1 base at V and 2 bases at J, with 9 bases between. This CDR3 is 13 amino acids long. The CDR3 reads CSARAGPAYEQYF. CDR3 coding DNA: TGCAGTGCTAGAGCGGGACCCGCCTACGAGCAGTACTTC.

The chain has TRBV7-2 and TRBJ2-3; D is unresolved. Per germline, CDR1 SGHTA and CDR2 FQGNSA. Trimming took 1 base from V and 2 from J, leaving 13 bases between them. The CDR3 length is 16 residues. The CDR3 region has the DNA TGTGCCAGCAGCTTAGGTTTCGCTACGTACACAGATACGCAGTATTTT. Its translation is CASSLGFATYTDTQYF. Combining the CDR3 with reference TRBV7-2 and TRBJ2-3 gives the whole variable domain GAGVSQSPSNKVTEKGKDVELRCDPISGHTALYWYRQSLGQGLEFLIYFQGNSAPDKSGLPSDRFSAERTGGSVSTLTIQRTQQEDSAVYLCASSLGFATYTDTQYFGPGTRLTVL.

This chain links TRBV20-1 with TRBJ2-3, with D tentatively TRBD2 (6 bases). The germline V gene encodes CDR1 DFQATT and CDR2 SNEGSKA (reference sequence). V was clipped by 6 bases and J by 2 bases, with 18 bases between them. The CDR3 extends over 15 amino acids. Here the CDR3 DNA reads TGCAGTGCCCTTAACAACGCGGGAAACACAGATACGCAGTATTTT. Protein product: CSALNNAGNTDTQYF.

This chain uses TRBV27 with TRBJ2-5, with TRBD1 matching over 8 bases. Germline trimming cut 5 bases from V and 11 bases from J; bases unmatched to any gene: 13. The germline gives CDR1 MNHEY, CDR2 SMNVEV (reference sequence). The CDR3 is made up of 14 amino acids. The CDR3, as DNA: TGTGCCAGCAGTCGTTGGACAGGGTACAATGAGCAGTACTTC. Its protein product is CASSRWTGYNEQYF.

This clonotype came up a few times. V and J are TRBV7-8 and TRBJ2-6; D call uncertain. The CDR3 runs 13 residues. Germline V gene data show CDR1 as SGHVS and CDR2 as FQNEAQ. The germline V and J ends were trimmed by 5 bases and 5 bases, with 7 bases remaining between them. The CDR3 coding sequence is TGTGCCAGCAGCCTTCAGAGGGCCAACGTCCTGACTTTC. The encoded protein is CASSLQRANVLTF.

The chain links TRBV20-1 to TRBJ2-7; a possible D gene is TRBD2 (6 bases). V lost 0 bases and J lost 0, with 9 bases in between. The CDR3 is 14 residues long. Germline loops: CDR1 DFQATT, CDR2 SNEGSKA (reference sequence). For the CDR3, the DNA is TGCAGTGCTAGAGAAGCGGGTCCCTCCTACGAGCAGTACTTC. Translated, it gives CSAREAGPSYEQYF.

This clonotype occurred many times. The chain carries TRBV10-3 and TRBJ2-3, with a tentative D call TRBD1 (6 bases). In germline, CDR1 is ENHRY, CDR2 SYGVKD. The CDR3 runs to 15 residues. The ends were cut back, 7 bases at V and 6 bases at J, with 20 bases in the middle. The CDR3 coding sequence is TGTGCCATCAATCCGACAGGTTCCGGCGGTGATACGCAGTATTTT. This encodes CAINPTGSGGDTQYF.

This rearrangement joins TRBV7-9 to TRBJ2-1; D unresolved. There are 16 residues in the CDR3. V was shortened by 2 bases and J by 2 bases, with 13 bases between the two germline ends. Germline-derived CDR1 and CDR2 are SEHNR and FQNEAQ (reference sequence). CDR3: CASSLTLREPYNEQFF. The CDR3 region has the DNA TGTGCCAGCAGCTTAACACTACGTGAACCCTACAATGAGCAGTTCTTC.

This rearrangement joins TRBV15 to TRBJ1-4; D unclear. The CDR3 sequence is 14 residues long. Deletions cut 3 bases from V and 4 bases from J, with 9 bases between. Germline CDR1 and CDR2: LNHNV and YYDKDF (reference sequence). CDR3 nucleotides: TGTGCCACCAGCAGGGGCGACTATAATGAAAAACTGTTTTTT. Translation gives CATSRGDYNEKLFF.

This clonotype was recorded a few times. This chain links TRBV25-1 with TRBJ2-5; 10 bases match TRBD1. The ends lost 1 base at V and 5 bases at J; junction bases unmatched: 10. The CDR3 length is 17 residues. Germline values: CDR1 MGHDK, CDR2 SYGVNS. The CDR3 nucleotides read TGTGCCAGCAGTGAATCAGGGACAGGGGTTCTTTGGGAGACCCAGTACTTC. Its protein is CASSESGTGVLWETQYF.

As to this clonotype: This may be a read error, as it is one base from a much larger clone. CDR3 bases: TGTGCCAGCAGCCAAGGGATTAGCGGATCCTACGAGCAGTACTTC. Its protein is CASSQGISGSYEQYF. The V call is TRBV3-1, the J call TRBJ2-7; possible D gene TRBD2, 6 bases. The CDR3 extends over 15 amino acids. Germline V gives CDR1 LGHDT, CDR2 YNNKEL (reference sequence). V shed 1 base and J shed 1 base, with 11 bases lying between them.

The chain uses TRBV27 and TRBJ2-1, with 8 nucleotides matching TRBD1. CDR1 is MNHEY and CDR2 is SMNVEV in the germline V gene (reference sequence). This CDR3 contains 15 residues. The V and J ends lost 5 bases and 2 bases, in that order; junction bases with no gene match: 5. CDR3 loop: CASSLETGAYNEQFF. Here the CDR3 DNA reads TGTGCCAGCAGTCTCGAGACAGGGGCCTACAATGAGCAGTTCTTC.

The chain combines TRBV20-1 with TRBJ2-3, with D hard to call. The CDR3 consists of 19 residues. The V and J ends lost 1 base and 4 bases respectively, with 27 bases between them. In germline, CDR1 is DFQATT, CDR2 SNEGSKA (reference sequence). The chain's CDR3 is CSARADSAYSRSRADTQYF. The CDR3 bases are TGCAGTGCTAGAGCCGATAGTGCGTATAGCAGAAGTCGGGCAGATACGCAGTATTTT.

A few counts support this clonotype. V usage is TRBV9 and J usage is TRBJ2-3; 7 bases line up with TRBD2. V trimming: 3 bases; J trimming: 5 bases; junction bases outside the gene matches: 9. CDR1 SGDLS and CDR2 YYNGEE come from the germline V gene. CDR3 size: 15 residues. Here the CDR3 DNA reads TGTGCCAGCAGCGGAGCGGGATGGGATGTAGATACGCAGTATTTT. It encodes CASSGAGWDVDTQYF.

The V call is TRBV2, the J call TRBJ2-4; 13 bases fit TRBD2. Unmatched junction bases numbered 14, after V lost 5 bases and J lost 13 bases. The CDR3 contains 16 residues. Germline V gives CDR1 SNHLY, CDR2 FYNNEI. CDR3 nucleotide sequence: TGTGCCAGCAGTTTTTTGGGACTAGCGGGGACCAATGAGCAGTACTTC. Translation: CASSFLGLAGTNEQYF.

The J gene is TRBJ2-7, the V gene TRBV27; D is possibly TRBD2 (6 bases). The CDR3 sequence is 14 residues long. Trimming cost V 6 bases and J 0 bases, with 12 bases left between them. Per the germline V gene, CDR1 is MNHEY and CDR2 is SMNVEV (reference sequence). CDR3 in DNA: TGTGCCAGCAGGCTAGCGATGAGCTCCTACGAGCAGTACTTC. This codes for CASRLAMSSYEQYF.

In this sample, this clonotype turned up a few times. J is TRBJ1-2 and V is TRBV29-1, with D hard to call. Per the germline V gene, CDR1 is SQVTM and CDR2 is ANQGSEA. The CDR3 runs to 11 residues. V was shortened by 7 bases and J by 4 bases, with 10 bases between the two germline ends. CDR3 loop: CSATLLYGYTF. The CDR3 region has the DNA TGCAGCGCAACGCTACTCTATGGCTACACCTTC.

This clonotype was detected a few times. The V and J genes are TRBV7-2 and TRBJ2-7; 8 bases agree with TRBD1. J gave up 6 bases and V 3 bases, and 7 bases lay outside the gene matches. The CDR3 covers 14 residues. Germline V gene data show CDR1 as SGHTA and CDR2 as FQGNSA. The CDR3 DNA is TGTGCCAGCAGCTTCGACAGGGGACGGGGCGAGCAGTACTTC. The encoded protein is CASSFDRGRGEQYF.

This clonotype occurred many times. The chain joins TRBV4-1 to TRBJ2-3; TRBD1 matches at 8 bases. The CDR3 spans 16 residues. The trim removed 4 bases at V and 3 bases at J, leaving 9 bases unmatched. Germline-derived CDR1 and CDR2 are MGHRA and YSYEKL. The CDR3 DNA reads TGCGCCAGCAGCCCATCAGGGGGCGACTGGACAGATACGCAGTATTTT. Translated, it gives CASSPSGGDWTDTQYF.

The chain employs TRBV28 and TRBJ2-3; 8 bases are a match to TRBD1. Per germline, CDR1 MDHEN and CDR2 SYDVKM. With V trimmed by 7 bases and J by 4 bases, 7 bases remained unmatched. This CDR3 comprises 14 residues. The CDR3 sequence: CASMKDRVADTQYF. DNA of the CDR3: TGTGCCAGCATGAAGGACAGGGTGGCAGATACGCAGTATTTT.

This clonotype was observed a few times. The chain recombines TRBV5-1 with TRBJ2-5; D remains unclear. V was trimmed by 0 bases and J by 11 bases, leaving 14 bases between them. The germline CDR1 and CDR2 sequences are SGHRS and YFSETQ. This CDR3 comprises 13 residues. For the CDR3, the DNA is TGCGCCAGCAGCTTGGCCGAAGCGACTGAGCAGTACTTC. Residues: CASSLAEATEQYF.